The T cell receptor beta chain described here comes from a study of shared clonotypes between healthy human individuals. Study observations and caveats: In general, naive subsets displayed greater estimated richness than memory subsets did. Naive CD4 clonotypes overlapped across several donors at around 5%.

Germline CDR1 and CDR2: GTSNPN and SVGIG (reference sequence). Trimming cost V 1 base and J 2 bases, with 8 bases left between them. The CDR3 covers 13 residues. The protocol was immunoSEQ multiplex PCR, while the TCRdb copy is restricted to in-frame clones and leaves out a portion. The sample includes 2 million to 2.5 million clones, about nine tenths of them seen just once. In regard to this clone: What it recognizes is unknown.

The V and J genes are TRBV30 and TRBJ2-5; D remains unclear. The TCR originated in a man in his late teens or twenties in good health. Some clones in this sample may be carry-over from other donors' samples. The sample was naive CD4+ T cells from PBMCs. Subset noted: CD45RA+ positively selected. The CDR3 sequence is CAWSENLQETQYF. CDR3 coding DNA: TGTGCCTGGAGTGAGAACCTACAAGAGACCCAGTACTTC.